Presented here are 5 T cell receptor beta chains from one specimen sequenced in a study of STAT5B mutations in CD4+ large granular lymphocyte leukemia. This table comes from immunoSEQ multiplex PCR, and its TCRdb copy is limited to in-frame clones, with some not included. The data contain around 20,000 clones, more than 60% of them seen just once; the ten biggest clones take up roughly 0.41%. What was sequenced was CD4+ T cells from blood buffy coats. These receptors all stem from a human donor in good health.

The V and J genes are TRBV6-6 and TRBJ2-5; 7 bases line up with TRBD2. TRBJ2-7 matches the DNA end more closely, so the J call is doubtful. Per the germline V gene, CDR1 is MNHNY and CDR2 is SVGAGI (reference sequence). The CDR3 covers 13 residues. The CDR3 protein is CASMGEGVYEQYF. CDR3 bases: TGTGCCAGCATGGGGGAGGGTGTCTACGAGCAGTACTTC.

V is TRBV5-4 and J is TRBJ1-5; D unclear. Germline-derived CDR1 and CDR2 are SGHNT and YYREEE (reference sequence). V lost 6 bases and J lost 9, with 25 bases in between. The CDR3 contains 16 residues. The CDR3 coding sequence is TGTGCCAGCACCCTGAGTCAGGCAAAGAGATTTCTGCCCCAGCATTTT. It encodes CASTLSQAKRFLPQHF. The whole variable domain, filled in from reference TRBV5-4 and TRBJ1-5, reads ETGVTQSPTHLIKTRGQQVTLRCSSQSGHNTVSWYQQALGQGPQFIFQYYREEENGRGNFPPRFSGLQFPNYSSELNVNALELDDSALYLCASTLSQAKRFLPQHFGDGTRLSIL.

This sequence joins TRBV9 and TRBJ1-5, with D possibly matching TRBD1 (6 bases). Germline lookup yields CDR1 SGDLS and CDR2 YYNGEE. Trimming stripped 3 bases from V and 6 bases from J, with 13 bases between. The CDR3 has 14 residues. The chain's CDR3 is CASSARPGVQPQHF. CDR3 sequence (DNA): TGTGCCAGCAGCGCCCGGCCAGGGGTTCAGCCCCAGCATTTT.

The rearrangement uses TRBV20-1 and TRBJ1-2; the match to TRBD1 covers 7 bases. The V gene end was trimmed by 4 bases and the J gene end by 8 bases; junction bases not matched to a gene: 4. The CDR3 sequence is 11 residues long. Germline V lookup: CDR1 DFQATT, CDR2 SNEGSKA (reference sequence). The DNA for the CDR3 is TGCAGTGCTATCCACAGGGGCGGCTACACCTTC. As protein: CSAIHRGGYTF.

The gene calls are TRBV6-6 and TRBJ2-5; D unresolved. V lost 5 bases and J 9 bases, leaving 4 bases between the germline ends. The CDR3 runs 9 residues. In germline, CDR1 is MNHNY, CDR2 SVGAGI (reference sequence). CDR3 nucleotides: TGTGCCAGCAGTCCCCCCCAGTACTTC. Amino acids: CASSPPQYF.